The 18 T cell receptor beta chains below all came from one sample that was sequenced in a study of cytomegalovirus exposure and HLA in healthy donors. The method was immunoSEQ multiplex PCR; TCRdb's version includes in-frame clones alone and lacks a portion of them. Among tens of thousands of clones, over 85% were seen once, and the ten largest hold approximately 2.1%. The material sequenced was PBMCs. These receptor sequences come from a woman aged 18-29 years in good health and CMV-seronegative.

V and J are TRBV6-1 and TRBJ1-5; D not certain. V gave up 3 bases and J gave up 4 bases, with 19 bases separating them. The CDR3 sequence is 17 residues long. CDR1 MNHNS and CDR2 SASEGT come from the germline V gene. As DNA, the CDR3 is TGTGCCAGCAGTGAGACGCCCCAGGAGGCTAGTAATCAGCCCCAGCATTTT. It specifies CASSETPQEASNQPQHF.

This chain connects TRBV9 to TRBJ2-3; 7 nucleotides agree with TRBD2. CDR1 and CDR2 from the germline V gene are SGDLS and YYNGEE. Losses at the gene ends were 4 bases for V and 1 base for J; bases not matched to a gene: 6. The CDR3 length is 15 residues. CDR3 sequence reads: CASSRGGGGTDTQYF. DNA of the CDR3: TGTGCCAGCAGCAGAGGCGGGGGAGGCACAGATACGCAGTATTTT.

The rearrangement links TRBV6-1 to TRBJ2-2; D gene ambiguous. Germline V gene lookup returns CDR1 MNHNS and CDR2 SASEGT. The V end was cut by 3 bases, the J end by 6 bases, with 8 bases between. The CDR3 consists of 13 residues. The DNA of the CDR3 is TGTGCCAGCAGTGATCGTTTGTCCGGGGAGCTGTTTTTT. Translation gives CASSDRLSGELFF.

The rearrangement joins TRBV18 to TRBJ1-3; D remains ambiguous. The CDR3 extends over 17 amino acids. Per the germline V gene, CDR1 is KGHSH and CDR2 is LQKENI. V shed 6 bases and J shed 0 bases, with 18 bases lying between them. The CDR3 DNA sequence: TGTGCCAGCTCCCCCTTCGCGGCTAGATACTCTGGAAACACCATATATTTT. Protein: CASSPFAARYSGNTIYF.

Here the CDR3 DNA reads TGTGCCAGCAGTGTGAAGCTAGCGGGACACGAGCAGTACTTC. It is translated as CASSVKLAGHEQYF. This chain uses TRBV2 with TRBJ2-7; 9 positions agree with TRBD2. J lost 5 bases, V lost 4 bases, and 6 bases had no gene match. The CDR3 is 14 residues long. Germline CDR1 and CDR2: SNHLY and FYNNEI.

DNA for the CDR3: TGTGCCAGCAGCTTGGGGACCGGACTAGCGATGAATGAGCAGTTCTTC. Its translation is CASSLGTGLAMNEQFF. The chain is built from TRBV5-6 and TRBJ2-1, with TRBD2 matching 9 bases. Germline lookup yields CDR1 SGHDT and CDR2 YYEEEE. The V and J ends lost 0 bases and 7 bases, in that order; junction bases with no gene match: 8. The CDR3 loop spans 16 amino acids.

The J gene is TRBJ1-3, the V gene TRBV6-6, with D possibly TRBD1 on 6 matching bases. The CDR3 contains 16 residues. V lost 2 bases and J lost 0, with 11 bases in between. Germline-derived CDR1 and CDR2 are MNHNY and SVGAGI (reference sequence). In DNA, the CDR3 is TGTGCCAGCAGTTACACTAGGACAGTCTCTGGAAACACCATATATTTT. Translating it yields CASSYTRTVSGNTIYF.

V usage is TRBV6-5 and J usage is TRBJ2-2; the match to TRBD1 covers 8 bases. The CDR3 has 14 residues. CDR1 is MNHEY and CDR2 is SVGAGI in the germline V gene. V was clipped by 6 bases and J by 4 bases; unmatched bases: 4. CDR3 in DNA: TGTGCCAGCAGGACAACAGGGGGCACCGGGGAGCTGTTTTTT. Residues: CASRTTGGTGELFF.

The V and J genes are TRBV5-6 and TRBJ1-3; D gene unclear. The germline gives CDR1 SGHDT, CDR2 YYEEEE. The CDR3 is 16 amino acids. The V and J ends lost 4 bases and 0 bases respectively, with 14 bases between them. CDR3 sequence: CASSPNDSLSGNTIYF. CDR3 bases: TGTGCCAGCAGCCCTAACGATAGCCTCTCTGGAAACACCATATATTTT.

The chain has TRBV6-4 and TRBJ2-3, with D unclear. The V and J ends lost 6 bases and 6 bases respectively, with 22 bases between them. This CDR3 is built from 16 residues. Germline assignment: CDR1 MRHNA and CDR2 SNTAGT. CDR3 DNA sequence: TGTGCCAGCAGACCCGAGGCGGCTTCCCCGGCGGATACGCAGTATTTT. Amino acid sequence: CASRPEAASPADTQYF.

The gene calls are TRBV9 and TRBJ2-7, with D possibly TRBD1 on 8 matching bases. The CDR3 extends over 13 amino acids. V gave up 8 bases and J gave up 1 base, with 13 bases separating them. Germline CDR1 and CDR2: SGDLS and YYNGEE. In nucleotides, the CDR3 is TGTGCCAGGGACAGGGAGGGGTCCTACGAGCAGTACTTC. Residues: CARDREGSYEQYF.

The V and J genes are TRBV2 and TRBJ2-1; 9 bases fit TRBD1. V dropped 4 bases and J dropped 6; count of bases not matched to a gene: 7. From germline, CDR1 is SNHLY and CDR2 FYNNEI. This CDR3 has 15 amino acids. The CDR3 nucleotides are TGTGCCAGCAGTGGGTGGCTGACAGGGGGCAATGAGCAGTTCTTC. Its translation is CASSGWLTGGNEQFF.

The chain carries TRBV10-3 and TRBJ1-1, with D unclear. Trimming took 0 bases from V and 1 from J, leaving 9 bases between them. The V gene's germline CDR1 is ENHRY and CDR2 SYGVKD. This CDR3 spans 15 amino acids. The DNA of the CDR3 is TGTGCCATCAGTGAGTCGAATAGACAGAACACTGAAGCTTTCTTT. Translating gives CAISESNRQNTEAFF.

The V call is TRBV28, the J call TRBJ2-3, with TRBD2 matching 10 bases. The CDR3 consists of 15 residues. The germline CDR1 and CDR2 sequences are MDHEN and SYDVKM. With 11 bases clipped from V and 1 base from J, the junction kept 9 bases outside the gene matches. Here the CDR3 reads CAGSSGGDRTDTQYF. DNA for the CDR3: TGTGCCGGATCGAGCGGGGGGGACCGCACAGATACGCAGTATTTT. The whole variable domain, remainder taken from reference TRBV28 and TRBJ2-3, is DVKVTQSSRYLVKRTGEKVFLECVQDMDHENMFWYRQDPGLGLRLIYFSYDVKMKEKGDIPEGYSVSREKKERFSLILESASTNQTSMYLCAGSSGGDRTDTQYFGPGTRLTVL.

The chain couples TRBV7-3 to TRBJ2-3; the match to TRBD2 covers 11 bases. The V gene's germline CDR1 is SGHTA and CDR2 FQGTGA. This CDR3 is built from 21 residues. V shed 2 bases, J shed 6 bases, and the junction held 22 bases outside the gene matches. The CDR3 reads CASSLLTGTSGVKAISDTQYF. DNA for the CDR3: TGTGCCAGCAGCTTACTTACCGGGACTAGCGGAGTCAAGGCCATTTCGGATACGCAGTATTTT.

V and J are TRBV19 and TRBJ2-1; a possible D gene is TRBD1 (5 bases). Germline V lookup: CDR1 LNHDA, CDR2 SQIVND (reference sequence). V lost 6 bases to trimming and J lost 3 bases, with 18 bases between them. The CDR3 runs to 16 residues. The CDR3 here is CASSGAGKSLYNEQFF. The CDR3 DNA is TGTGCCAGTAGCGGAGCAGGGAAATCGCTCTACAATGAGCAGTTCTTC.

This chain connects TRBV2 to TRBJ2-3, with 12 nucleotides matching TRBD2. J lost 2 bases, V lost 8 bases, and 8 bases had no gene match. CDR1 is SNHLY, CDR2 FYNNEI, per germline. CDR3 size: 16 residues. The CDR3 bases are TGTGCCAGCCCTACTTCTAGCGGGAGGGCCACAGATACGCAGTATTTT. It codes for CASPTSSGRATDTQYF.

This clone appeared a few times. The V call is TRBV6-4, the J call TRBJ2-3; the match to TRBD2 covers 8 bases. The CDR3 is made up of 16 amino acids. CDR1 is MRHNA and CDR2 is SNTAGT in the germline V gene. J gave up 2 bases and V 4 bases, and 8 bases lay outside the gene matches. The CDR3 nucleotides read TGTGCCAGCAGTGTCGAAGCGGGAGACCCCACAGATACGCAGTATTTT. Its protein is CASSVEAGDPTDTQYF.